This T cell receptor (beta chain) emerged from a study of T cell repertoires in cytomegalovirus infection. Whole-study context: A matching HLA type, together with CMV infection, was signaled by public TCR beta signatures. Whole-study results and caveats: What dominated the ex vivo response were HLA-C-restricted CMV-specific TCR beta clonotypes.

V lost 3 bases, J lost 4 bases, and 4 bases stayed unmatched. Germline-derived CDR1 and CDR2 are SEHNR and FQNEAQ (reference sequence). This CDR3 has 15 amino acids. Details on this clonotype: Antigen specificity is unknown.

MiXCR, run by TCRdb on the reads, gives a single entry per CDR3 protein. The top ten clones hold over 10% of a sample with approximately 770,000 distinct CDR3 sequences, about 29% of them seen once. The chain combines TRBV7-9 with TRBJ2-1; TRBD1 agrees at 9 bases. The origin of this receptor is a human donor in good health (CMV status not recorded). Some clones in this sample may be carry-over from other donors' samples. The starting material was cultured CD8+ T cells from PBMCs, obtained from culture after CMV antigen stimulation. CDR3 nucleotide sequence: TGTGCCAGCAGCTTGGGGGACAGGGCTTACAATGAGCAGTTCTTC. This sequence encodes CASSLGDRAYNEQFF.